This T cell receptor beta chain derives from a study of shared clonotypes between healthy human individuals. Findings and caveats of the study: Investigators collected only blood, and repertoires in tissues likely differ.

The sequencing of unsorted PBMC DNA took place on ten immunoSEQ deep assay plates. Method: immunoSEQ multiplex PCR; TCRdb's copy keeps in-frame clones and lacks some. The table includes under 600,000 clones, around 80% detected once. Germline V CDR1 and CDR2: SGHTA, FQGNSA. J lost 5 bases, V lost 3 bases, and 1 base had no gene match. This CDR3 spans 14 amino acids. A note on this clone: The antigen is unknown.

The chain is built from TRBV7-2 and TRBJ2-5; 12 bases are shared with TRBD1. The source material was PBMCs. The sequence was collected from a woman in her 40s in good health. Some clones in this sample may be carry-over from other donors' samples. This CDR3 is CASSLGQGAETQYF. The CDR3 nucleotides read TGTGCCAGCAGCTTGGGACAGGGGGCGGAGACCCAGTACTTC. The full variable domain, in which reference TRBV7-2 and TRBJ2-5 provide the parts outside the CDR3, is GAGVSQSPSNKVTEKGKDVELRCDPISGHTALYWYRQSLGQGLEFLIYFQGNSAPDKSGLPSDRFSAERTGGSVSTLTIQRTQQEDSAVYLCASSLGQGAETQYFGPGTRLLVL.